Detailed here is one TCR beta chain. There are 15 residues in the CDR3. Germline lookup yields CDR1 LNHDA and CDR2 SQIVND (reference sequence). Losses at the gene ends were 7 bases for V and 4 bases for J; bases not matched to a gene: 9. This record comes from a study of siplizumab effects on memory and regulatory T cells. Method: immunoSEQ multiplex PCR; TCRdb's copy keeps in-frame clones and lacks some. This table has around 120,000 clones, roughly 94% appearing once. What was sequenced was non-Treg CD4+ T cells sorted from blood. The chain has TRBV19 and TRBJ1-5; TRBD1 matches at 8 bases. The clonotype was recovered from a human donor in good health. CDR3 in DNA: TGTGCCAGTAATGGAGACAGGGGTCGGAATCAGCCCCAGCATTTT. The encoded protein is CASNGDRGRNQPQHF.